Listed here is a single TCR beta chain. Its antigen is still unknown. There are no base qualities to consult, and no much larger clone falls within one base. TCR beta CDR3 regions were amplified from RNA transcripts. For the first round of RT-PCR on the TCR CDR3, the HTBI primer set was used together with the Qiagen OneStep RT-PCR kit. A second multiplex PCR round built the libraries, followed by size selection and purification. Paired-end sequencing of the libraries was performed with 100 bp reads on an Illumina HiSeq2000. The paper's processing steps were these. SOAPnuke was used to process the raw data, with reads discarded if the reads contained adapters or uncalled bases, had a mean Phred below 15, or lacked an exact constant-primer or identifier match. COPE v1.2.5 was used to merge the high-quality paired reads, and each unique nucleotide sequence was defined as a clonotype. Clonotypes were aligned to IMGT TRBV, TRBD and TRBJ reference segments using MiTCR v1.1. The analysis included only V-J combinations with a frequency above 0.0001, which together covered around 99% of the repertoires. The TCS score was defined as F50 (clonal expansion) divided by E x V (chaos), with BLOSUM62-based TCRdist calculated between CDR3 peptides within each V-J. Welch's t-statistics and random forest reduced roughly 500 V-J features to 13, which were used in a naive Bayes classifier (R e1071). TCRdb trimmed public reads at Q25 via fastp, called clones via MiXCR and kept in-frame beta chains. Every entry covers one CDR3 protein and lists the most common genes and DNA from its rows. These V and J calls rely on TCRdb rather than the paper's analysis. The sample includes fewer than 550,000 distinct CDR3 sequences, with about 15% observed a single time. Of the sample, 7.7% falls within the top ten clones.

Stable Graves' hyperthyroidism was defined as the absence of progression to ophthalmopathy over 18 months of follow-up. Hyperthyroidism patients were newly diagnosed, with disease duration under 2 months, and aged 18 to 65 years. Patients with uncontrolled infections, other autoimmune diseases, pregnancy or lactation were excluded. Diagnoses were established on the basis of clinical symptoms, serum thyroxine and TRAb, thyroid ultrasound, and orbital computed tomography. Ficoll-Paque density gradient centrifugation was used to isolate PBMCs from approximately 11 ml of fresh peripheral blood. Trizol reagent was used to extract total RNA, and RNA quality was then checked on an Agilent 2100 Bioanalyzer. For CDR1 and CDR2, the germline V gene (reference sequence) lists SGHAT and FQDESV. V is shortened by 5 bases, J by 2 bases, and the region joining them spans 16 bases. CDR3 length: 15 amino acids, cysteine to phenylalanine. The CDR3 DNA has 45 bases and is translated from base 1.

The data derive from a study of T cells in Graves' hyperthyroidism and ophthalmopathy (dated by TCRdb to about 2019). For the wider study: Peripheral blood was collected at initial diagnosis, before any treatment. To identify distinguishing TCR V-J signatures, a discovery cohort of about a hundred patients was used, comprising fewer than 45 with Graves' ophthalmopathy and 57 with stable Graves' hyperthyroidism. An independent validation cohort of fewer than 20 hyperthyroidism patients and over 15 patients who later progressed to ophthalmopathy tested prospective prediction of ophthalmopathy. The approximately 98 discovery patients were randomly divided into training and test sets at a 7:3 ratio. In addition, the study compared T-cell repertoires in thyroid tissue and in blood from five to seven Graves' hyperthyroidism patients. After blood sampling, hyperthyroidism patients were treated with methimazole at a starting dose of 30 mg daily, and ophthalmopathy patients were treated with high-dose intravenous methylprednisolone. TCR Vbeta CDR3 sequencing of 135 peripheral blood samples (under 45 ophthalmopathy, approximately 80 hyperthyroidism and some 17 progressor patients) is reported in the paper. Findings and caveats that apply to the study as a whole: During validation, the model predicted progression to ophthalmopathy a median of approximately 7 months ahead of onset, with more than 55% sensitivity and around 73% specificity. No statistical method was used to fix the sample size in advance, and group allocation was not hidden from the investigators. Blood samples also contained most of the expanded thyroid clonotypes (frequency above 0.001), which suggests that blood repertoires may reflect thyroid immune responses. A model built on a 13 V-J signature distinguished ophthalmopathy from stable hyperthyroidism, reaching approximately 89% sensitivity and about 81% specificity in cross-validation and 80%/75% in testing.

The receptor was derived from a woman under 30 with Graves' hyperthyroidism. Sequenced: blood. The chain is assembled from TRBV11-1 and TRBJ2-7, with the D gene not confidently named. The DNA sequence reads TGTGCCAGCAGCCCTGACCCGGAAGGGCCCTACGAGCAGTACTTC. Translated, it gives CASSPDPEGPYEQYF.